These 19 T cell receptor beta chains share one sample of origin, sequenced in a study of T cells in Graves' hyperthyroidism and ophthalmopathy. Researchers amplified the TCR beta CDR3 regions from RNA transcripts. A set of HTBI primers served as the primers for a first-round RT-PCR of the TCR CDR3. A single record per CDR3 protein comes from TCRdb applying MiXCR to the multiplex PCR reads. The profile shows a few hundred thousand distinct CDR3 sequences, approximately 13% of them singletons. The source material was blood. The receptors shown here come from a man younger than 40 with Graves' hyperthyroidism that later progressed to Graves' ophthalmopathy.

As for this clonotype: A much bigger clone sits one base away, suggesting this may be a read error. The chain carries TRBV27 and TRBJ2-7, with a possible D match to TRBD1 (5 bases). This CDR3 has 13 amino acids. The germline V gene has CDR1 MNHEY and CDR2 SMNVEV (reference sequence). V lost 6 bases and J lost 0, with 9 bases in between. The CDR3 nucleotides read TGTGCCAGCAGGCTGACAGTCTCCTACGAGCAGTACTTC. Its translation: CASRLTVSYEQYF.

This clonotype was recorded at least ten times. J is TRBJ1-2 and V is TRBV27; TRBD1 aligns across 7 bases. The CDR3 is 14 amino acids. The V gene end was trimmed by 5 bases and the J gene end by 1 base; junction bases not matched to a gene: 4. Germline V gene data show CDR1 as MNHEY and CDR2 as SMNVEV (reference sequence). DNA for the CDR3: TGTGCCAGCAGTCAGCACAGGGGTAACTATGGCTACACCTTC. Its protein is CASSQHRGNYGYTF.

This clonotype showed up many times. V and J are TRBV28 and TRBJ1-6; maybe TRBD1 (6 bases). The CDR3 covers 14 residues. The germline V gene has CDR1 MDHEN and CDR2 SYDVKM. V lost 6 bases and J lost 6, with 12 bases in between. The CDR3 DNA is TGTGCCAGCAGCTCCCTGGACAGTAATTCACCCCTCCACTTT. This sequence encodes CASSSLDSNSPLHF.

This clonotype showed up just a few times. The V call is TRBV25-1, the J call TRBJ2-7; D perhaps matches TRBD2 (5 bases). V lost 4 bases, J lost 2 bases, and 9 bases lay in between. The CDR3 has 13 residues. The germline CDR1 and CDR2 sequences are MGHDK and SYGVNS. The CDR3, as DNA: TGTGCCAGCAGTGCGGCGGGTCCCTACGAGCAGTACTTC. This sequence encodes CASSAAGPYEQYF.

This clonotype occurred many times. The chain couples TRBV12-3 or TRBV12-4 to TRBJ2-1; D is tentatively TRBD1 or TRBD2 (5 bases each). V was cut by 6 bases and J by 4 bases, with 16 bases left in between. This CDR3 comprises 15 residues. CDR3 sequence: CASRGVMGGYNEQFF. In DNA form, the CDR3 reads TGTGCCAGCAGGGGGGTGATGGGCGGTTACAATGAGCAGTTCTTC.

This clonotype was found many times. The chain links TRBV7-3 to TRBJ1-3; D not resolved. V was cut by 5 bases and J by 0 bases, with 17 bases left in between. CDR1 SGHTA and CDR2 FQGTGA come from the germline V gene. CDR3 length: 17 amino acids. CDR3 sequence (DNA): TGTGCCAGCAGCGAGCCCTCCCCAACTATCTCTGGAAACACCATATATTTT. This translates into CASSEPSPTISGNTIYF.

This clonotype has at least ten counts. This chain links TRBV5-1 with TRBJ2-1; D not certain. V lost 0 bases and J lost 4, with 8 bases in between. CDR1 is SGHRS, CDR2 YFSETQ, per germline. This CDR3 has 14 amino acids. The CDR3 coding sequence is TGCGCCAGCAGCTTGGGGTCGGAATACAATGAGCAGTTCTTC. It yields the protein CASSLGSEYNEQFF.

At least ten counts were recorded for this clonotype. The V and J genes are TRBV7-8 and TRBJ1-5; 7 positions agree with TRBD1. Per germline, CDR1 SGHVS and CDR2 FQNEAQ. V lost 1 base to trimming and J lost 7 bases; unmatched junction nucleotides: 7. The CDR3 is made up of 15 amino acids. CDR3: CASSLGASGGQPQHF. CDR3 in DNA: TGTGCCAGCAGCTTAGGAGCATCAGGGGGACAGCCCCAGCATTTT. The complete variable domain, with remaining parts taken from reference TRBV7-8 and TRBJ1-5, reads GAGVSQSPRYKVAKRGQDVALRCDPISGHVSLFWYQQALGQGPEFLTYFQNEAQLDKSGLPSDRFFAERPEGSVSTLKIQRTQQEDSAVYLCASSLGASGGQPQHFGDGTRLSIL.

This clonotype was observed many times. J is TRBJ2-7 and V is TRBV7-9, with D tentatively TRBD1 (6 bases). The CDR3 is 13 residues long. The germline V and J ends were trimmed by 4 bases and 4 bases, with 11 bases remaining between them. Germline values: CDR1 SEHNR, CDR2 FQNEAQ (reference sequence). The CDR3 sequence is CASSSPTGYEQYF. The CDR3 DNA reads TGTGCCAGCAGCTCCCCCACAGGGTACGAGCAGTACTTC. Full variable domain (rest looked up from reference TRBV7-9 and TRBJ2-7): DTGVSQNPRHKITKRGQNVTFRCDPISEHNRLYWYRQTLGQGPEFLTYFQNEAQLEKSRLLSDRFSAERPKGSFSTLEIQRTEQGDSAMYLCASSSPTGYEQYFGPGTRLTVT.

This clonotype was seen at least ten times. V is TRBV11-2 and J is TRBJ2-7; 7 bases agree with TRBD2. Germline V gene lookup returns CDR1 SGHAT and CDR2 FQNNGV. The CDR3 spans 12 residues. After removal of 4 bases from V and 9 bases from J, the junction contained 6 bases not matched to a gene. CDR3 coding DNA: TGTGCCAGCAGCTGGGAGGGACTTACGCAGTACTTC. Translation: CASSWEGLTQYF.

This clonotype has more than one count but fewer than ten. The J gene is TRBJ1-2, the V gene TRBV24-1, with D tentatively TRBD1 (5 bases). V lost 1 base and J 8 bases, leaving 10 bases between the germline ends. CDR3 length: 13 amino acids. CDR1 and CDR2 (germline): KGHDR, SFDVKD. The CDR3 here is CATSDFAGDGYTF. The CDR3 bases are TGTGCCACCAGTGATTTCGCGGGGGACGGCTACACCTTC.

This clonotype was seen more than once but under ten times. The chain couples TRBV6-5 to TRBJ1-1; 12 bases are a match to TRBD1. This CDR3 comprises 15 residues. The J segment lost 7 bases and the V segment lost 3 bases, leaving 6 bases of the junction unmatched. CDR1 and CDR2 from the germline V gene are MNHEY and SVGAGI. The CDR3 loop is CASSYGDRGLGEAFF. The DNA of the CDR3 is TGTGCCAGCAGTTATGGGGACAGGGGGCTAGGTGAAGCTTTCTTT.

This clonotype turned up a few times. The gene calls are TRBV19 and TRBJ1-5; 7 bases align to TRBD1. The CDR3 consists of 16 residues. The germline V gene has CDR1 LNHDA and CDR2 SQIVND (reference sequence). V shed 3 bases and J 0 bases; nucleotides not matched to a gene: 5. In nucleotides, the CDR3 is TGTGCCAGTAGTATCGCAGGGGGAAATAGCAATCAGCCCCAGCATTTT. Translation: CASSIAGGNSNQPQHF.

This clonotype was recorded at least ten times. This sequence joins TRBV27 and TRBJ2-7; perhaps D is TRBD1 or TRBD2 (5 bases each). The ends were cut back, 5 bases at V and 5 bases at J, with 19 bases in the middle. CDR1 is MNHEY and CDR2 is SMNVEV in the germline V gene (reference sequence). The CDR3 sequence is 15 residues long. The CDR3 nucleotides read TGTGCCAGCAGTCCGACGGTGAGGGGTTTAAACGAGCAGTACTTC. This encodes CASSPTVRGLNEQYF.

At least ten counts were recorded for this clonotype. V and J are TRBV24-1 and TRBJ1-2, with a weak D call TRBD1 (5 bases). Germline assignment: CDR1 KGHDR and CDR2 SFDVKD. The CDR3 loop spans 13 amino acids. V dropped 4 bases and J dropped 4 bases, with 9 bases sitting between them. The CDR3 DNA sequence: TGTGCCACCAGTGACTCGGGACTCTATGGCTACACCTTC. This sequence encodes CATSDSGLYGYTF.

This sequence joins TRBV18 and TRBJ1-5; tentatively, D is TRBD1 (5 bases). CDR3 length: 14 residues. Trimming took off 3 bases at V and 4 bases at J, with 10 bases between the two ends. Germline loops: CDR1 KGHSH, CDR2 LQKENI. This chain's CDR3 is CASSPATENQPQHF. In DNA form, the CDR3 reads TGTGCCAGCTCACCCGCGACAGAAAATCAGCCCCAGCATTTT.

V gene TRBV7-2 combines with J gene TRBJ1-1; D unresolved. CDR1 is SGHTA, CDR2 FQGNSA, per germline. The CDR3 contains 13 residues. Trimming removed 1 base at V and 4 bases at J, with 7 bases between. The CDR3 spells CASSLVTGTEAFF. The CDR3 region has the DNA TGTGCCAGCAGCTTAGTAACGGGCACTGAAGCTTTCTTT.

In this sample, this clonotype turned up many times. The rearrangement uses TRBV30 and TRBJ1-2; no clear D gene. This CDR3 contains 13 residues. V shed 1 base and J shed 3 bases, with 9 bases lying between them. From germline, CDR1 is GTSNPN and CDR2 SVGIG (reference sequence). The CDR3 sequence is CAWSAVGDYGYTF. CDR3 DNA: TGTGCCTGGAGTGCTGTGGGTGACTATGGCTACACCTTC.

This clonotype was counted ten times or more. The genes are TRBV11-2 and TRBJ2-2; D unresolved. Germline loops: CDR1 SGHAT, CDR2 FQNNGV. The CDR3 is 15 amino acids. The ends were cut back, 2 bases at V and 5 bases at J, with 12 bases in the middle. CDR3 loop: CASSLRSVETGELFF. Here the CDR3 DNA reads TGTGCCAGCAGCTTAAGAAGCGTCGAAACCGGGGAGCTGTTTTTT. Variable domain in full (rest from reference TRBV11-2 and TRBJ2-2): EAGVAQSPRYKIIEKRQSVAFWCNPISGHATLYWYQQILGQGPKLLIQFQNNGVVDDSQLPKDRFSAERLKGVDSTLKIQPAKLEDSAVYLCASSLRSVETGELFFGEGSRLTVL.